This paragraph covers one T cell receptor beta chain sequence. The antigen remains undetermined. This sample was included in a study of blood T cells in healthy people across ages. Alongside a J-beta primer mix, a sample-barcoded 5' primer served in a second PCR lasting roughly 6 to 11 cycles. Each CDR3 protein gets one entry after TCRdb re-called the 5' RACE reads with MiXCR. The sample has under 1 million distinct CDR3 sequences, roughly 44% seen once. Findings and caveats of the study: Greater diversity and more naive CD4+ cells were seen in long-lived donors than in aged donors. No conclusive comparison of naive versus antigen-experienced cells was possible with unsorted PBMCs. One million T cells yielded diversity estimates that were considered underestimates.

CDR1 is SEHNR and CDR2 is FQNEAQ in the germline V gene (reference sequence). The CDR3 length is 13 residues. This receptor was taken from a man aged 55-75 years in good health. Sequenced input: blood. The J gene is TRBJ2-5, the V gene TRBV7-9; 9 nucleotides align to TRBD1. The J call could be wrong; TRBJ2-7 is a better fit for the DNA end. The CDR3 DNA reads TGTGCCAGCAGCGAAGGACAGGGGCACGAGCAGTACTTC. Translated, it gives CASSEGQGHEQYF.